This TCR beta chain derives from a study of control samples from healthy donors and cancer patients. The CDR3 is 14 amino acids. Germline lookup yields CDR1 MDHEN and CDR2 SYDVKM. With 10 bases clipped from V and 3 bases from J, the junction kept 10 bases outside the gene matches. Assay used: immunoSEQ multiplex PCR; TCRdb lists only in-frame clones, some missing. The data contain more than 100,000 clones, roughly 92% of them singletons. The J gene is TRBJ2-7, the V gene TRBV28; 9 bases align to TRBD2. This TCR came from a woman between 18 and 29 years old in good health. The sequenced sample consisted of blood. CDR3 protein: CATLTGTSSYEQYF. The CDR3 DNA sequence: TGTGCCACCTTAACCGGGACTAGCAGCTACGAGCAGTACTTC.